This T cell receptor (beta chain) was retrieved from a study of graft-versus-host responses after intestinal transplantation. Sequenced by immunoSEQ multiplex PCR; TCRdb stores in-frame clones only, minus some. The data show about 59,000 clones, 85% to 95% seen once. Germline loops: CDR1 LGHNA, CDR2 YSLEER. The ends were cut back, 2 bases at V and 1 base at J, with 7 bases in the middle. The CDR3 length is 14 residues. Regarding this clone: No antigen is known for it.

The sequence came from a human donor who was the organ donor for an intestinal transplant. This specimen consisted of unstimulated CD4+ T cells sorted from spleen or lymph node cells, obtained before transplant. The rearrangement links TRBV4-3 to TRBJ2-3; no clear D gene. CDR3 DNA: TGCGCCAGCAGCCAAATCCTAGGCACAGATACGCAGTATTTT. Its translation: CASSQILGTDTQYF.